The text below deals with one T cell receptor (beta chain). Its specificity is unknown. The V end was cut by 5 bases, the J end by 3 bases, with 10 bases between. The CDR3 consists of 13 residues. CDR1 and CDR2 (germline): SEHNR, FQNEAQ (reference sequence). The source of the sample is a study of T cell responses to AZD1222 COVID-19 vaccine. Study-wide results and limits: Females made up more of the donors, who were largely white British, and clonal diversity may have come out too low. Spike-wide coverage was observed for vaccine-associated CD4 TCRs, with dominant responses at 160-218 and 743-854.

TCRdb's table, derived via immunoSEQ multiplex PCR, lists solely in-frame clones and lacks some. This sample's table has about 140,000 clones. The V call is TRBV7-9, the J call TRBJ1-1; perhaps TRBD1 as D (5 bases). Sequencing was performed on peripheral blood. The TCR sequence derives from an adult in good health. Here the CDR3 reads CASSATGDTEAFF. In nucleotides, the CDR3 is TGTGCCAGCAGCGCCACGGGGGACACTGAAGCTTTCTTT.